This T cell receptor (beta chain) derives from a study of blood T cell repertoires in COVID-19 (dated by TCRdb to 2018 to 2020). The study in broad terms: Samples from collaborators originated in the United States, Italy and Spain and spanned both the acute and convalescent phases of COVID-19. The material from the prospective study consisted of cDNA or gDNA derived from T cells, B-cell-depleted T cells, or PBMCs. Subjects who had been exposed to COVID-19, were actively infected with it, or had recovered from it provided the deeply sampled blood TCRbeta repertoires that made up the dataset. The repertoires were made available in a free public database intended to serve as a resource for research on the immune response to SARS-CoV-2. The samples were drawn from two sources: the first 160 participants of the ongoing ImmuneRACE study, and 950 to 1,500 subjects contributed by 6 global collaborators. Sample metadata almost always included a de-identified subject ID, COVID-19 status, age in years and sex. Where available, HLA class I and class II types were taken from metadata supplied by the sample provider and were not determined by assay-based typing.

In the prospective study, participants were roughly 18 to 100 years old, resided in about two dozen geographic areas of the United States, and were enrolled through a virtual design. Cohort assignment in the prospective study relied on participant-reported clinical history from a screening survey and a study questionnaire. Recovered participants in ImmuneRACE Cohort 3 were defined as having two consecutive negative NP/OP PCR tests, clearance from a healthcare professional, or resolution of symptoms. In the prospective study, mobile phlebotomists collected whole blood, serum and a nasopharyngeal or oropharyngeal swab from each participant. Prospective study participants could optionally give additional blood draws and questionnaires over a roughly two-month period. Blood samples from the prospective study were shipped frozen or at room temperature prior to DNA extraction. TCRbeta CDR3 regions were amplified from genomic DNA by means of the immunoSEQ Assay, a bias-controlled multiplex PCR. In the original analysis: The number of nucleated cells in each sample was estimated from the amplification of reference gene primers within the assay. To quantify the absolute abundance of each unique TCRbeta CDR3 rearrangement, sequence reads were collapsed and filtered. Productive Simpson clonality was computed per sample as the square root of Simpson's diversity index over productive rearrangements. TCRdb mirrors the immuneACCESS table, restricted to in-frame sequences. Some clones are absent from its copies; in checked studies, under half trace to an unresolved V gene, and the reason for the others is unknown. The V and J calls and clone size were taken over from that table, and D and trimming were inferred from the DNA. The sample table shows about 190,000 clones, and approximately 84% are seen once. The ten largest clones take up 3.2% of the sample.

The paper as a whole reports these results and caveats: How much clinical and demographic metadata was included differed by source and by participant, and the metadata was provided uncurated.

On this clone itself: This clone's antigen is unknown. Base qualities are not provided; no much larger clone lies one nucleotide away.

This clonotype was sampled from a woman younger than 45 who had recovered from COVID-19. The sequencing input was PBMCs or T cells enriched from blood (not recorded which).

The CDR3 protein: CASSLDRRTEAFF. The DNA sequence follows: TGTGCCAGCAGCTTGGACAGGCGCACTGAAGCTTTCTTT. The chain employs TRBV5-6 and TRBJ1-1; TRBD1 could be the D gene, as 5 bases match. CDR3 length: 13 amino acids, cysteine to phenylalanine. Of all the DNA, just the CDR3 is kept, 39 bases in frame from base 1. The junction carries 7 bases between V and J, which are trimmed by 0 bases and 4 bases respectively. Reading the germline V gene gives CDR1 SGHDT and CDR2 YYEEEE.